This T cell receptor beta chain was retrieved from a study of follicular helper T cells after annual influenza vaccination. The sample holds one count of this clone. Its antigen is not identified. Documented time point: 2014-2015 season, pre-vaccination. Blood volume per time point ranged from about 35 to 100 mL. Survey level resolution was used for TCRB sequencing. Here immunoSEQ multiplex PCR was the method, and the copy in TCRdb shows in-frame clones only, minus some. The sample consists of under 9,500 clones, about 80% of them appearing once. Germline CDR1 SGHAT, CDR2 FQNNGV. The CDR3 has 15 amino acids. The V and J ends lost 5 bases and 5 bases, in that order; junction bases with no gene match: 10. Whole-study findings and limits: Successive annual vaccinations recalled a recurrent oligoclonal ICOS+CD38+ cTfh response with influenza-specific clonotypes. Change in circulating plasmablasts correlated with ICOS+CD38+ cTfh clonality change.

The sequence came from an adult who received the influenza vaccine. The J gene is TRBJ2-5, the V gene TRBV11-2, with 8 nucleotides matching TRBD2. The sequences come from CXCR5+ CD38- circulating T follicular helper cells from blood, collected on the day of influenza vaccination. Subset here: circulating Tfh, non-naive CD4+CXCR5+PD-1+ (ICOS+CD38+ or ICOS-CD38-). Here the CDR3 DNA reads TGTGCCAGCAGCCCTCAGGGAGCGGGAGCGGAGACCCAGTACTTC. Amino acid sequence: CASSPQGAGAETQYF.